The 11 T cell receptor beta chains presented below share a single source sample, sequenced in a study of cytomegalovirus exposure and HLA in healthy donors. TCRdb keeps only in-frame clones here, not all; method: immunoSEQ multiplex PCR. The sample has roughly 150,000 clones; approximately 80% are singletons. Sequenced: PBMCs. The receptors were sampled from a man under 40 in good health and CMV-seropositive.

This chain joins TRBV6-5 and TRBJ2-7; possibly TRBD2 for D (5 bases). The CDR3 totals 14 residues. The V gene's germline CDR1 is MNHEY and CDR2 SVGAGI. V lost 0 bases, J lost 2 bases, and 8 bases lay in between. The CDR3 protein is CASSYSGVPYEQYF. DNA of the CDR3: TGTGCCAGCAGTTACTCGGGAGTTCCCTACGAGCAGTACTTC.

This chain joins TRBV27 and TRBJ2-3; 9 positions match TRBD2. V shed 3 bases, J shed 4 bases, and the junction held 8 bases outside the gene matches. This CDR3 region has 16 residues. Per germline, CDR1 MNHEY and CDR2 SMNVEV (reference sequence). The CDR3 loop is CASSFGRRGGSDTQYF. The CDR3 DNA reads as TGTGCCAGCAGTTTCGGACGGCGGGGGGGCTCAGATACGCAGTATTTT.

The chain uses TRBV6-5 and TRBJ1-1; TRBD1 agrees at 7 bases. Germline assignment: CDR1 MNHEY and CDR2 SVGAGI. This CDR3 has 15 residues. J gave up 3 bases and V 6 bases, and 10 bases lay outside the gene matches. The CDR3 sequence: CASSPRQGFHTEAFF. The CDR3 nucleotides are TGTGCCAGCAGCCCTCGACAGGGATTTCACACTGAAGCTTTCTTT.

V and J are TRBV7-2 and TRBJ2-3, with no clear D. CDR3 length equals 12 residues. V was shortened by 0 bases and J by 5 bases, with 3 bases between the two germline ends. Per the germline V gene, CDR1 is SGHTA and CDR2 is FQGNSA. CDR3 amino acids: CASSLAIDTQYF. The CDR3 coding sequence is TGTGCCAGCAGCTTAGCCATAGATACGCAGTATTTT.

The table lists this clone with a few counts. The rearrangement uses TRBV6-1 and TRBJ1-2; 7 nucleotides align to TRBD1. V shed 7 bases and J 7 bases; nucleotides not matched to a gene: 9. Germline V gene sequence: CDR1 MNHNS, CDR2 SASEGT. The CDR3 runs to 13 residues. CDR3 DNA sequence: TGTGCCAGCACCGAAACAGGGGCCAGTGGCTACACCTTC. Protein sequence: CASTETGASGYTF.

This sequence joins TRBV15 and TRBJ1-2; the D gene is possibly TRBD1 (5 bases). Trimming cost V 3 bases and J 5 bases, with 13 bases left between them. The CDR3 spans 14 residues. CDR1 is LNHNV, CDR2 YYDKDF, per germline (reference sequence). The CDR3 DNA sequence: TGTGCCACCAGCAGTACCCACGGGGGGTATGGCTACACCTTC. Its translation: CATSSTHGGYGYTF. The full variable domain, its missing parts supplied by reference TRBV15 and TRBJ1-2, is DAMVIQNPRYQVTQFGKPVTLSCSQTLNHNVMYWYQQKSSQAPKLLFHYYDKDFNNEADTPDNFQSRRPNTSFCFLDIRSPGLGDTAMYLCATSSTHGGYGYTFGSGTRLTVV.

The chain is built from TRBV19 and TRBJ2-7; unclear D gene. CDR1 LNHDA and CDR2 SQIVND come from the germline V gene (reference sequence). V gave up 1 base and J gave up 6 bases, with 10 bases separating them. The CDR3 extends over 13 amino acids. The CDR3 loop reads CASSIGVYGEQYF. CDR3 DNA: TGTGCCAGTAGTATAGGAGTGTATGGCGAGCAGTACTTC.

This chain joins TRBV29-1 and TRBJ2-2; D possibly corresponds to TRBD1 (5 bases). V was clipped by 3 bases and J by 4 bases, with 12 bases between them. CDR3 length: 14 residues. CDR1 and CDR2 (germline): SQVTM, ANQGSEA. CDR3 DNA: TGCAGCGTTGAGGGCAGGGAAATCACCGGGGAGCTGTTTTTT. Its protein is CSVEGREITGELFF.

The V and J genes are TRBV9 and TRBJ2-1; perhaps TRBD1 as D (6 bases). Germline CDR1 is SGDLS and CDR2 is YYNGEE. Trimming stripped 1 base from V and 12 bases from J, with 17 bases between. The CDR3 has 14 residues. Here the CDR3 DNA reads TGTGCCAGCAGCGTAAGGACAGATTTAGGTGGGCAGTTCTTC. Its translation: CASSVRTDLGGQFF.

The chain recombines TRBV12-1 with TRBJ1-5. TRBV12-1 constitutes a pseudogene. The CDR3 consists of 18 residues. CDR3 DNA sequence: TGTGCCAGCAGCTCCCATAATGGGGGACTTTATAGCAATCAGCCCCAGCATTTT. Its protein is CASSSHNGGLYSNQPQHF.

The chain recombines TRBV11-3 with TRBJ2-3, with TRBD2 matching over 8 bases. The V gene end was trimmed by 6 bases and the J gene end by 4 bases; junction bases not matched to a gene: 6. Germline values: CDR1 SGHNT, CDR2 YENEEA. The CDR3 has 14 amino acids. The CDR3 spells CASRPGLGSDTQYF. CDR3 sequence (DNA): TGTGCCAGCAGGCCGGGACTAGGATCAGATACGCAGTATTTT.